This entry is about one TCR beta chain. What this receptor recognizes is not known. No base quality values were provided; no much bigger clone lies one nucleotide off. The cohort comprised more than 550 healthy bone marrow donors. Cohort members were all nominally healthy when sampled, although unrecorded immune exposures were likely present. The donor tested CMV seropositive and was one of the 289 seropositive cohort members. Each donor provided a peripheral blood sample, and peripheral blood mononuclear cells were used for TCR beta sequencing. Genomic DNA was extracted from the blood cell samples with the Qiagen DNeasy Blood Extraction Kit. These data belong to a study of cytomegalovirus exposure and HLA in healthy donors (dated by TCRdb to the late 2010s). Notes on the research overall: An earlier analysis of approximately 640 of the donors reported roughly 270 Gb of sequence data and 100 million to 140 million unique TCR beta sequences from 150 million to 200 million T cells. Approximately 310 gigabases of sequencing data and 91 million or so unique TCR sequences made up an early release that covered approximately 700 HLA-typed donors. Among the roughly 430 genotyped donors, more than 70% belonged to the genetic ancestry cluster associated with self-reported Caucasian donors. The study was designed to test whether signatures of past pathogen exposure could be identified by cataloging public T cell receptors. The study profiled the T cell repertoires of about 640 subjects by immunosequencing and related them to cytomegalovirus serostatus. In addition to the first cohort of approximately 650 subjects, a separate validation cohort of under 150 different subjects was used. To predict cytomegalovirus infection status, the study combined high-throughput TCR immunosequencing, statistical association of individual TCRs with disease status, and machine learning. In a later analysis, previously published TCR beta repertoires from hundreds of donors were re-analyzed and high-resolution HLA genotyping was added so that TCR occurrence patterns could be studied. The later analysis used no new phenotypic data to find candidate immune exposures, relying instead on TCR beta sequences and their occurrence across donors. An earlier analysis of around 540 of the donors applied high-throughput TCR beta sequencing to assess whether each TCR beta V gene segment acted as functional or pseudogenic. Alongside the repertoire data, information on donor age, sex, ethnicity and CMV serostatus was compiled. A later genetic analysis used genome-wide SNP genotypes for about three fifths of the roughly 700 donors, treating that subset as a discovery cohort. Every repertoire in the discovery cohort had been generated on one and the same sequencing platform. HLA typing covered class I and class II loci at four-digit resolution. Typing coverage varied by locus: roughly 629-640 donors for A, B, C, DRB1 and DQB1; some 520 for DQA1; around 610 for DPA1; around 490 for DPB1. Roughly 5 DR-DQ haplotypes were handled as single units for association and clustering, since linkage in the cohort was strong. On average, 235,054 unique TCR beta nucleotide sequences were sequenced per donor among 350 to 400 genotyped donors of the cohort, with about 17% of those sequences being non-productive.

From cysteine to phenylalanine, the CDR3 is 16 amino acids long. The entry retains the CDR3 DNA only, 48 bases that are in frame from base 1. V has 0 bases trimmed and J has 2 bases trimmed; junction bases matching no gene number 5. From a lookup of the germline V gene, CDR1 and CDR2 are SGDLS and YYNGEE. Summary of the overall study and its limitations: The classifier was reported to diagnose cytomegalovirus status with high specificity and sensitivity in both the original cohort and the validation cohort. According to a later analysis, most CMV-associated TCR beta chains appeared to be HLA-restricted, and the HLA associations seemed to be driven largely by CMV exposure. A further reported finding was that TCR beta sequences accurately predicted the HLA-A and HLA-B alleles for most subjects in the first cohort. According to the authors, the approach could potentially be generalized to other disease states and immunological phenotypes. According to a later analysis, parvovirus B19, influenza, CMV and Epstein-Barr virus appeared linked to several top co-occurrence clusters. Immune exposure information for the cohort was limited to CMV serostatus. Because counts were too low, about 18 rarely observed V segments, including chromosome 9 orphons, were excluded from the earlier analysis of some 590 of the donors. According to a later analysis, TCR association rates differed among HLA loci, with DRB1 alleles showing the most associated TCRs and HLA-C alleles showing the fewest. The study gave a list of 150 to 200 TCR beta chains associated with cytomegalovirus. Sequencing depth was assumed to be roughly uniform across donors in the presence/absence analyses, though that assumption may not hold. In a later genetic analysis, fewer N-insertions in productive TCRs were reported among donors in an Asian-associated ancestry cluster than the 666-donor mean. A later analysis associated some 17,000 TCR beta sequences with specific HLA alleles at a false discovery rate of 0.05. The 87-base-pair reads could not distinguish some IMGT-functional V segments, including TRBV6-2 and TRBV6-3, so those segments were excluded. An association between a missense DCLRE1C variant and V-gene and J-gene trimming of TCR beta chains was found in a later genetic analysis and replicated in an independent cohort. Most TCR sequences were seen in very few donors, while some public TCRs were found in many individuals. A cluster of highly shared sequence variants was judged likely to represent a technical artifact of the sequencing pipeline. HLA typing was unavailable for some donors at each locus, so association tests used only the typed subset. Only TCR beta chains were sequenced in this cohort, and the absence of alpha or paired-chain data limited detectable features. In a later analysis, HLA-associated TCR beta chains were found to be more clonally expanded and to have lower generation probabilities than equally common non-associated chains. Strong co-occurrence of HLA alleles, especially DR and DQ, made assigning TCR associations to individual alleles difficult. In vitro tests confirmed that three of the cytomegalovirus-associated TCR beta chains recognize cytomegalovirus antigens. Correlated functional status among segregating V segments might reflect linkage disequilibrium, but an unknown experimental factor could not be ruled out. In an earlier analysis of approximately 590 of the donors, most TCR beta V segments appeared in productive rearrangements about 87% or about 30% of the time, broadly matching IMGT annotations.

Preparation of the library involved the immunoSEQ multiplex PCR assay. For the multiplex PCR, a mixture combining 60 forward primers for TCR Vbeta segments and 13 reverse primers for TCR Jbeta segments was used. The CDR3 region of rearranged TCR beta genes was amplified from genomic DNA by a multiplex PCR assay. Amplified TCR beta libraries were sequenced as 87-base-pair reads on the Illumina HiSeq System. The study's own analysis went as follows. Across the 670 or so repertoires, a later analysis counted 78 million or so unique TCR beta chains, 9.5 million to 13 million of which were shared by at least two donors. Raw reads were error-corrected and collapsed into unique sequences with a nearest-neighbor algorithm that merged closely related sequences to remove PCR and sequencing errors. CDR3 sequences were aligned to IMGT reference sequences to assign V, D and J gene segments. Each retained sequence needed at least a six-nucleotide match to both a V gene segment and a J gene segment. A rearrangement counted as productive if the CDR3 had no stop codons and remained in frame with V and J, and every other rearrangement counted as non-productive. CDR3 was defined according to IMGT convention as the region running from the second conserved V-encoded cysteine to the conserved J-encoded phenylalanine. In an earlier analysis of 500 to 650 of the donors, sequences lacking an unambiguous match to a single V gene segment were excluded. An earlier analysis of 587 of the donors called V segments functional above 56.7% productive rearrangements and segregating when the between-donor standard deviation exceeded 5%. A statistical classification framework was built to diagnose cytomegalovirus status from the catalog of TCR beta chain sequences. A later analysis assigned V and J genes by comparing TCR nucleotide sequences with IMGT/GENE-DB human TR gene sequences. In a later analysis, CDR3 sequences and most-parsimonious VDJ recombination scenarios were assigned using the TCRdist pipeline. In a later analysis, each TCR beta chain was defined by its CDR3 amino acid sequence together with its V-gene family, and reads without a unique V-gene family were excluded. To address suspected cross-contamination and a sequencing artifact, a later analysis removed 450 to 700 highly shared, low-generation-probability nucleotide sequences. For each public chain, a later analysis derived a clonal expansion index from normalized ranks of inferred template counts within each repertoire. In a later analysis, generation probabilities were computed using a VDJ recombination model fitted to out-of-frame rearrangements, and the results were checked against IGoR. In a later analysis, TCR-TCR, TCR-HLA and TCR-CMV co-occurrence was scored with hypergeometric tests, and a repertoire-size bias correction was applied to TCR pairs. A later analysis estimated false discovery rates by permuting HLA or CMV assignments 20 times. In a later analysis, co-occurring TCRs were grouped with DBSCAN, and TCRdist sequence similarity was added when clustering was performed within HLA-allele-positive subsets. Repertoires with fewer than 30,000 or more than 120,000 public chains, plus five repertoires with anomalous nucleotide sharing, were excluded from co-occurrence clustering. Entries here come from immuneACCESS through TCRdb and include only in-frame sequences with V and J called. Some clones fail to appear in such tables; in the studies checked, an unresolved V gene covers under half of the shortfall, and the cause of the remainder is unknown. For V, J and clone size, that table is used; D and trimming come from the DNA. The sample table holds roughly 150,000 clones, of which approximately 70% were seen once. 4.7% of the sample rests with the top ten.

Specimen: PBMCs. The clonotype comes from a man between 18 and 35 years old in good health and CMV-seropositive. Recombination linked TRBV9 to TRBJ2-5; 9 nucleotides in the junction match TRBD2. The nucleotides are TGTGCCAGCAGCGTAGAGAGCGGGGGGCGGCAAGAGACCCAGTACTTC. This gives the protein CASSVESGGRQETQYF.